This TCR beta chain derives from a study of T cells in Graves' hyperthyroidism and ophthalmopathy. Findings and caveats of the study: Most clonotypes that expanded in the thyroid above 0.001 also showed up in blood. Ophthalmopathy was separated from stable hyperthyroidism by a 13 V-J model.

The germline V gene has CDR1 KGHDR and CDR2 SFDVKD. The CDR3 covers 13 residues. Trimming pared 2 bases from V and 5 bases from J, leaving 8 bases between. TCR beta CDR3 regions were amplified from RNA. In the first-round RT-PCR of the TCR CDR3, the HTBI primer set was used. TCRdb redid the calling of the multiplex PCR reads with MiXCR, one entry per CDR3 protein. Here the sample spans some 360,000 distinct CDR3 sequences, around 13% being singletons. Diagnosis rested on symptoms, serum thyroxine and TRAb, thyroid ultrasound, and orbital computed tomography. This clonotype was counted ten times or more. The antigen is not known.

This receptor was identified in a woman aged 55-70 years with Graves' hyperthyroidism. The chain joins TRBV24-1 to TRBJ1-1; no reliable D call. The sample consisted of blood. DNA for the CDR3: TGTGCCACCAGTGATTGGGGTGGGACTGAAGCTTTCTTT. Translation gives CATSDWGGTEAFF.